The source of this T cell receptor beta chain is a study of T cell clones after liver transplantation. Overall study: Liver transplant recipients had immunosuppression withdrawal attempted within 2 years. Standard immunosuppression, with no induction, continued until 12-24 months after transplant.

The assay was immunoSEQ multiplex PCR, and TCRdb's table has in-frame clones only and misses some. The sample has roughly 120,000 clones, just over 90% seen once. The input for sequencing was CD4+ T cells from blood, taken 12 months after liver transplant. The receptor's source is a human patient who received a liver transplant. Some T cells may originate from the graft donor.

In nucleotides, the CDR3 is TGTGCCAGTAGTTCCTCCCGCGAGAGGGGATCCATTGAAGCTTTCTTT. Translation: CASSSSRERGSIEAFF. This chain links TRBV19 with TRBJ1-1; D possibly corresponds to TRBD1 (5 bases). The CDR3 has 16 residues. Germline-derived CDR1 and CDR2 are LNHDA and SQIVND (reference sequence). V lost 5 bases and J 7 bases, leaving 23 bases between the germline ends. The full variable domain, rest sourced from reference TRBV19 and TRBJ1-1, is DGGITQSPKYLFRKEGQNVTLSCEQNLNHDAMYWYRQDPGQGLRLIYYSQIVNDFQKGDIAEGYSVSREKKESFPLTVTSAQKNPTAFYLCASSSSRERGSIEAFFGQGTRLTVV.